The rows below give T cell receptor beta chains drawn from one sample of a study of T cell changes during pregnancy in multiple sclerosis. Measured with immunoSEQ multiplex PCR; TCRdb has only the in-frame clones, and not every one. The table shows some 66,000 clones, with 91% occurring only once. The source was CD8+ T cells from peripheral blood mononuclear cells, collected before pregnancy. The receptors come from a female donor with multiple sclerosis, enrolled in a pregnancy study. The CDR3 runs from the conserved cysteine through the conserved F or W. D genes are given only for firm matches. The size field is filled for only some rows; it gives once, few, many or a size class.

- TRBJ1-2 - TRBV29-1 CSVRSLANYGYTF TGCAGCGTTCGTTCATTAGCTAACTATGGCTACACCTTC
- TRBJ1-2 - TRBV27 CASSPAGGVGYGYTF TGTGCCAGCAGTCCCGCGGGGGGGGTTGGATATGGCTACACCTTC
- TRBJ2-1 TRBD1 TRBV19 CASSMTGSQTEQFF TGTGCCAGTAGTATGACAGGGTCACAAACTGAGCAGTTCTTC
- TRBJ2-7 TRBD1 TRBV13 CASTGTVKGEQYF TGTGCCAGCACCGGGACAGTGAAGGGTGAGCAGTACTTC
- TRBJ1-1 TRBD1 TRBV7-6 CASSSWDSEAFF TGTGCCAGCAGCTCGTGGGACAGTGAAGCTTTCTTT
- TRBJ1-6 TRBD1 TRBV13 CASSYRTGANSPLHF TGTGCCAGCAGCTACAGGACAGGGGCTAATTCACCCCTCCACTTT
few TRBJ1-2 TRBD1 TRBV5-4 CASSEGQANGYTF TGTGCCAGCAGCGAGGGACAGGCGAACGGCTACACCTTC
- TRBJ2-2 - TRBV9 CASSPSPGDTGELFF TGTGCCAGCAGCCCAAGTCCAGGGGATACCGGGGAGCTGTTTTTT
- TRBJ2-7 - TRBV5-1 CASSLAIDNSYEQYF TGCGCCAGCAGCTTGGCTATAGACAACTCCTACGAGCAGTACTTC
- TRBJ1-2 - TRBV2 CASSEARLGNYGYTF TGTGCCAGCAGTGAAGCGAGACTAGGAAACTATGGCTACACCTTC
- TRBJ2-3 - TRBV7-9 CASSLDSDTQYF TGTGCCAGCAGCTTAGACTCCGATACGCAGTATTTT
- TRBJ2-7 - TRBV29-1 CSVEDRDISYEQYF TGCAGCGTTGAAGACCGGGACATTTCCTACGAGCAGTACTTC
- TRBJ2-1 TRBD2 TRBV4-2 CASSHSGGSYNEQFF TGTGCCAGCAGCCATAGCGGGGGCTCCTACAATGAGCAGTTCTTC
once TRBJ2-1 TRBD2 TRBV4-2 CASSQEQGTSGGASYNEQFF TGTGCCAGCAGCCAAGAACAAGGGACTAGCGGGGGGGCCTCCTACAATGAGCAGTTCTTC
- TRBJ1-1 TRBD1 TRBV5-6 CASSWAGQENTEAFF TGTGCCAGCAGCTGGGCGGGACAGGAGAACACTGAAGCTTTCTTT
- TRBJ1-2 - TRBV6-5 CASSYPGTIGYTF TGTGCCAGCAGTTATCCCGGGACAATCGGCTACACCTTC
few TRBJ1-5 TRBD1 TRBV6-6 CASNRDSLNQPQHF TGTGCCAGCAACCGGGACAGCCTTAATCAGCCCCAGCATTTT
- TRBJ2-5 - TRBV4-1 CASSLLAGSGTQYF TGCGCCAGCAGCCTTCTTGCGGGTTCGGGGACCCAGTACTTC